The source of this T cell receptor beta chain is a study of T cells in localized non-small cell lung cancer. The repertoire was sequenced with immunoSEQ multiplex PCR; TCRdb's copy has only in-frame clones and lacks some. The table has just over 1,500 clones, more than 20% seen once. This clone is medium-sized. Germline trimming cut 10 bases from V and 4 bases from J; bases unmatched to any gene: 9. This CDR3 region has 13 residues. CDR1 is SGHTA, CDR2 FQGNSA, per germline. The TCR was taken from a female donor at least 60 years old with stage I lung adenocarcinoma. Material: normal lung tissue next to the tumor, obtained before any cancer treatment. This chain uses TRBV7-2 with TRBJ2-5; 7 nucleotides line up with TRBD2. DNA for the CDR3: TGTGCCATCTCCCAGGGAGGGGTAGAGACCCAGTACTTC. Translation gives CAISQGGVETQYF.